This T cell receptor beta chain was identified during a study of response to subunit inactivated influenza vaccine. This clonotype was picked up a small number of times. From the RT-PCR reads, TCRdb called clonotypes with MiXCR, one entry per CDR3 protein. In the table there are about 300,000 distinct CDR3 sequences, around a fifth of which are singletons. Germline V gene data show CDR1 as MNHEY and CDR2 as SVGAGI. Trimming left V 2 bases short and J 5 bases short, with 9 bases between. This CDR3 is 13 amino acids long. This clonotype was obtained from a man between 45 and 75 years old who received an inactivated influenza vaccine. The chain is built from TRBV6-5 and TRBJ1-1, with D possibly being TRBD1 (5 bases). This sample comprised PBMCs from blood, obtained approximately 20 months after vaccination. The CDR3 is CASSYRDGTEAFF. The CDR3 region has the DNA TGTGCCAGCAGTTACAGGGACGGGACTGAAGCTTTCTTT.